This TCR beta chain was recovered during a study of a mutant IDH1 vaccine in newly diagnosed glioma. The V end was cut by 7 bases, the J end by 4 bases, with 22 bases between. Germline V gives CDR1 LNHNV, CDR2 YYDKDF (reference sequence). The CDR3 spans 17 residues. This sample's time point: week 35, safety follow-up. Doses consisted of 300 ug of mutant IDH1 20-mer peptide each, paired with topical imiquimod. Concerning this clone: Its antigen is not known.

Data came from immunoSEQ multiplex PCR; TCRdb stores just in-frame clones and leaves some out. The sample has 55,000 to 65,000 clones; around 84% are singletons. This TCR came from a young man with glioma. The sequences come from PBMCs, collected from a glioma patient whose treatment included an IDH1 peptide vaccine. This chain joins TRBV15 and TRBJ1-4; D unresolved. This CDR3 reads CATTAGIQASDNEKLFF. DNA for the CDR3: TGTGCCACCACCGCCGGGATCCAAGCTTCCGATAATGAAAAACTGTTTTTT.